A selection of T cell receptor beta chains follows, all from one sample in a study of shared clonotypes between healthy human individuals. Measured with immunoSEQ multiplex PCR; TCRdb has only the in-frame clones, and not every one. The sample records hundreds of thousands of clones, around 67% being singletons. The sequencing input was memory CD4+ T cells sorted from blood. These receptors all come from a man aged 25 to 40 in good health. Both conserved end residues are part of each CDR3. D genes are given only for firm matches. Only part of the rows carry a size: once, few, many, or a class if the clone is expanded.

CASTLRRGSGRETQYF TGTGCCAGCACCCTACGCCGGGGCAGCGGCCGAGAGACCCAGTACTTC TRBJ2-5 NA TRBV25-1 NA
CASSLRVGFSGELFF TGTGCCAGCAGCTTACGGGTTGGTTTCTCCGGGGAGCTGTTTTTT TRBJ2-2 NA TRBV7-6 NA
CASSLDLAVSFYEQYF TGTGCCAGCAGCTTAGATTTAGCGGTTAGCTTTTACGAGCAGTACTTC TRBJ2-7 NA TRBV7-2 NA
CASSYRVSTEAFF TGTGCCAGCAGCTACAGGGTTTCCACTGAAGCTTTCTTT TRBJ1-1 NA TRBV7-2 NA
CASSSTISTDTQYF TGTGCCAGTAGCTCGACTATTAGCACAGATACGCAGTATTTT TRBJ2-3 NA TRBV19 NA
CASSYSIGAHEQYF TGTGCCAGCAGTTACTCGATCGGGGCTCACGAGCAGTACTTC TRBJ2-7 NA TRBV6-5 NA
CASSPGRSEQFF TGTGCCAGCAGCCCCGGCCGATCGGAGCAGTTCTTC TRBJ2-1 NA TRBV11-3 few
CATSNPGGLWTQYF TGTGCCACCAGCAATCCGGGGGGGCTGTGGACGCAGTATTTT TRBJ2-3 TRBD2 TRBV15 NA
CASSDAGVNYEQYF TGTGCCAGCAGTGACGCAGGGGTGAACTACGAGCAGTACTTC TRBJ2-7 NA TRBV2 NA
CSGGEGMFNEQFF TGCAGCGGGGGGGAAGGGATGTTCAATGAGCAGTTCTTC TRBJ2-1 NA TRBV29-1 NA
CASSWTVSYEQYF TGTGCCAGCAGCTGGACCGTTTCCTACGAGCAGTACTTC TRBJ2-7 NA TRBV11-2 NA
CASSTNRVGYTF TGTGCCAGTAGTACAAACAGGGTTGGCTACACCTTC TRBJ1-2 NA TRBV19 few
CASSESRGSGANVLTF TGCGCCAGCAGTGAGTCGAGAGGCTCAGGGGCCAACGTCCTGACTTTC TRBJ2-6 NA TRBV10-1 NA
CASSFKGTSGRSTDTQYF TGTGCCAGCAGTTTCAAAGGGACTAGCGGGAGAAGCACAGATACGCAGTATTTT TRBJ2-3 TRBD2 TRBV5-4 NA
CASSLAAGDPYEQYF TGTGCCAGCAGCTTAGCGGCGGGAGACCCCTACGAGCAGTACTTC TRBJ2-7 TRBD2 TRBV7-2 NA
CASSKLGGPNYEQYF TGTGCCAGCTCCAAGTTGGGAGGGCCCAACTACGAGCAGTACTTC TRBJ2-7 TRBD2 TRBV18 NA
CASSPRGGYEQYF TGTGCCAGCAGCCCCAGGGGGGGCTACGAGCAGTACTTC TRBJ2-7 NA TRBV7-2 NA